This T cell receptor (beta chain) came from a study of T cell repertoires in cytomegalovirus infection. TCRdb ran MiXCR on the reads and lists one entry per CDR3 protein. This sample carries around 530,000 distinct CDR3 sequences, more than 15% of them seen once, and the ten largest clones take roughly a quarter. This clonotype appeared many times. Material for sequencing was CD8+ T cells from PBMCs. This clonotype originated in a human donor in good health (CMV status not recorded). Some clones in this sample may be carry-over from other donors' samples.

The CDR3 loop is CASSADRFGYGYTF. In nucleotides, the CDR3 is TGTGCCAGCAGCGCGGACAGGTTTGGCTATGGCTACACCTTC. The chain employs TRBV7-3 and TRBJ1-2, with 7 nucleotides matching TRBD1. The junction had 7 bases not matched to a gene; V was cut back by 5 bases and J by 4 bases. The CDR3 extends over 14 amino acids. Germline V lookup: CDR1 SGHTA, CDR2 FQGTGA.